This T cell receptor beta chain emerged from a study of blood T cell repertoires in COVID-19. Study background: COVID-19 samples, acute and convalescent, were from the United States, Italy and Spain.

Method: immunoSEQ multiplex PCR; TCRdb's copy keeps in-frame clones and lacks some. Among approximately 240,000 clones, around nine tenths were seen once, and the ten largest hold approximately 1.9%. The CDR3 has 11 amino acids. The V gene's germline CDR1 is DFQATT and CDR2 SNEGSKA (reference sequence). Trimming removed 0 bases at V and 7 bases at J, with 6 bases between. All enrollees were roughly 18 to 89 years old and from roughly 26 US areas. The clonotype originates from a woman aged 18-35 years who had recovered from COVID-19. V and J are TRBV20-1 and TRBJ1-1; D remains ambiguous. The specimen was PBMCs or T cells enriched from blood (not recorded which). The CDR3 here is CSAREYIEAFF. The CDR3 nucleotides are TGCAGTGCTAGAGAGTACATTGAAGCTTTCTTT.